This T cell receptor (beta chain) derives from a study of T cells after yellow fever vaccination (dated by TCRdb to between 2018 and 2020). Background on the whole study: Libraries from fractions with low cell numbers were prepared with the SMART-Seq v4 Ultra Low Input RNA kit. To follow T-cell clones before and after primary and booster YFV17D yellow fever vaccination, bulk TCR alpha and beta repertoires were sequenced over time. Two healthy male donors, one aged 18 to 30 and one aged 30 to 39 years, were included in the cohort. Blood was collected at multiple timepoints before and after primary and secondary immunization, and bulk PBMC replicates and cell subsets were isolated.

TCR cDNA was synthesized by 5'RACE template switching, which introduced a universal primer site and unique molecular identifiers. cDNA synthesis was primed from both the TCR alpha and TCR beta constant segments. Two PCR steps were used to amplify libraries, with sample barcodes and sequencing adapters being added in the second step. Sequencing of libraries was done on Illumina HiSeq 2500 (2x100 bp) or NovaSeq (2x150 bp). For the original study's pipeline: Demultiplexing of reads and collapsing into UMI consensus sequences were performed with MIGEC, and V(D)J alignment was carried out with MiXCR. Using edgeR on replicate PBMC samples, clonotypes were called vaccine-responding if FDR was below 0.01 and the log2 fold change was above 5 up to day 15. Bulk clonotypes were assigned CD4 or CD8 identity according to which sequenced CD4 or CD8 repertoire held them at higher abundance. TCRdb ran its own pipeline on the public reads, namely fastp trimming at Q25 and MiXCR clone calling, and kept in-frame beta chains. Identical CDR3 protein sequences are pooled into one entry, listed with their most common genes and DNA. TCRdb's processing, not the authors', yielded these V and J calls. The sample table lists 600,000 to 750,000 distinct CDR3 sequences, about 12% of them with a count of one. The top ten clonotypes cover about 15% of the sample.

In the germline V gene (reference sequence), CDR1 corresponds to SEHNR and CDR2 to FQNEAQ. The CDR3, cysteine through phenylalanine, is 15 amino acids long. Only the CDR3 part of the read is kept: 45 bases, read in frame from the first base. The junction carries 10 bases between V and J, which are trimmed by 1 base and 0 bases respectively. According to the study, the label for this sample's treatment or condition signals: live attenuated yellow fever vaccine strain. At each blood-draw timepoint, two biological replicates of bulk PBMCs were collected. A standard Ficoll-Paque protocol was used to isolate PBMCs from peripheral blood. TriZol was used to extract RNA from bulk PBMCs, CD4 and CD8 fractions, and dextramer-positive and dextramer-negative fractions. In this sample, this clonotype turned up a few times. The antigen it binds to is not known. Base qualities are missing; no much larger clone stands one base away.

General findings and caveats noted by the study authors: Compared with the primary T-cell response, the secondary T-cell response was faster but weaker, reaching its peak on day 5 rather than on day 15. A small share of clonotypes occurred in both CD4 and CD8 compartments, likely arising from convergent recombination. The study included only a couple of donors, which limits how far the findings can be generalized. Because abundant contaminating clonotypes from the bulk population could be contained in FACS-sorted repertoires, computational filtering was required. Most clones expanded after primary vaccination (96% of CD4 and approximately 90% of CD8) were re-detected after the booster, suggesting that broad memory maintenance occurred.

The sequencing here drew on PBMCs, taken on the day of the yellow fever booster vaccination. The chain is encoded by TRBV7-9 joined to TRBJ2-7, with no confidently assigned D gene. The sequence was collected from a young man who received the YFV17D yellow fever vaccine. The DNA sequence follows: TGTGCCAGCAGCTTAGGAGGTTTACTCTCCTACGAGCAGTACTTC. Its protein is CASSLGGLLSYEQYF.